The following is a T cell receptor beta chain sequence with its context. Sorted subsets were amplified in replicate PCRs using approximately 0.2 ug DNA, about 30,000 T cell genomes. Only in-frame clones appear in the TCRdb table, and some are missing; sequencing was by immunoSEQ multiplex PCR. The data contain 1,400,000 or so clones, just under 99% of them seen just once; the ten biggest clones take up 0.36%. This sample was taken from a study of shared clonotypes between healthy human individuals. Study information: Each donor's CD4 naive and CD4 memory cells filled three plates apiece, CD8 naive two, and CD8 memory one.

With 3 bases clipped from V and 0 bases from J, the junction kept 11 bases outside the gene matches. The CDR3 totals 17 residues. Germline CDR1 reads MNHEY; CDR2 reads SMNVEV (reference sequence). Subsets obtained from CD4+ cells comprised CD45RA+ naive and CD45RA-negative memory cells. V and J are TRBV27 and TRBJ2-7; TRBD1 agrees at 7 bases. The sequence was obtained from a man between 25 and 39 years old in good health. The source material was naive CD4+ T cells sorted from blood. The subset was: CD45RA+ positively selected. DNA for the CDR3: TGTGCCAGCAGTTTCGGGGCTGGACAGGCCGACTCCTACGAGCAGTACTTC. Translation gives CASSFGAGQADSYEQYF.